The count of the clone carrying this T cell receptor (beta chain) is one. This specimen comes from a study of blood T cell repertoires in COVID-19. The CDR3 length is 15 residues. Trimming stripped 3 bases from V and 3 bases from J, with 12 bases between. Germline V CDR1 and CDR2: SGHDT, YYEEEE. Here immunoSEQ multiplex PCR was the method, and the copy in TCRdb shows in-frame clones only, minus some. The table lists some 89,000 clones, approximately 90% of them singletons. This clonotype was sampled from a man between 60 and 75 years old with acute or convalescent COVID-19. The V gene is TRBV5-6, the J gene TRBJ2-2; a weak D match, TRBD2 (5 bases). Sequencing was performed on peripheral blood. The CDR3, as DNA: TGTGCCAGCAGCTCAACTGGACTGTACACCGGGGAGCTGTTTTTT. Translated, it gives CASSSTGLYTGELFF.